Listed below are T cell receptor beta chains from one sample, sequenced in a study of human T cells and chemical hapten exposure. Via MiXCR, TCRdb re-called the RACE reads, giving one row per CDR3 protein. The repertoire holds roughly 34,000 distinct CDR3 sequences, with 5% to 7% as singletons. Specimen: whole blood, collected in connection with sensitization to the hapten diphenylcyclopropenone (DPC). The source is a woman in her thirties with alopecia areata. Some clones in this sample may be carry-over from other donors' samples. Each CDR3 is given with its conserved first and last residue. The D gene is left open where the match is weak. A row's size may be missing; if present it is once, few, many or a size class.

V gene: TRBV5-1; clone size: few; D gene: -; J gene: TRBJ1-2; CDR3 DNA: TGCGCCAGCAGCCAATCGGGGGGAGACTATGGCTACACCTTC; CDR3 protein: CASSQSGGDYGYTF
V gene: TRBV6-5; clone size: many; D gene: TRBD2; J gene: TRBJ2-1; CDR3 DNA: TGTGCCAGCAGTTACGCTAGGACTAGCAATGAGCAGTTCTTC; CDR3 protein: CASSYARTSNEQFF
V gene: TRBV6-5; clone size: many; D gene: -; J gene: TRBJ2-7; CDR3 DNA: TGTGCCAGCACCTACGGGGACGGGACCGAGCAGTACTTC; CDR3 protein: CASTYGDGTEQYF
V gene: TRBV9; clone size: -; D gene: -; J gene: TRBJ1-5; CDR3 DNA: TGTGCCAGCGGAGGGATCAGCAATCAGCCCCAGCATTTT; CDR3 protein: CASGGISNQPQHF
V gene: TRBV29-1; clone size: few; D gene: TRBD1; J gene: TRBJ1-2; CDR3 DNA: TGCAGCGTCTCCGGGACAGGGGATAATGGCTACACCTTC; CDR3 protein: CSVSGTGDNGYTF
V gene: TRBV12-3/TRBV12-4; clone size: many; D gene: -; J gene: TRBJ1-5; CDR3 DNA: TGTGCCAGCAGACCGGACAGTCTAAGCAATCAGCCCCAGCATTTT; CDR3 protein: CASRPDSLSNQPQHF
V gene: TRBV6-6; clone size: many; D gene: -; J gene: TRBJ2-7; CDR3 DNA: TGTGCCAGCAGTAACCCAGGGTCCGAGCAGTACTTC; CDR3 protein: CASSNPGSEQYF
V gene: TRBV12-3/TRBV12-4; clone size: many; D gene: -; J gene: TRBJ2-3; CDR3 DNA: TGTGCCAGCAGTTTAATTCCATTGGTAGCGACAGATACGCAGTATTTT; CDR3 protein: CASSLIPLVATDTQYF
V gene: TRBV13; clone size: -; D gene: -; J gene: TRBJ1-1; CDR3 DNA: TGTGCCAGCAGCCCCCTTACAGGACGTGCTGAAGCTTTCTTT; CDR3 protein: CASSPLTGRAEAFF
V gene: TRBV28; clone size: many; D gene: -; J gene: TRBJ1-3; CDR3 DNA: TGTGCCAGCACAGGAAGGGTCTCTGGAAACACCATATATTTT; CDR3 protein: CASTGRVSGNTIYF
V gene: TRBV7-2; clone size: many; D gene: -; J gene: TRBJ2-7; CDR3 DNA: TGTGCCAGCAGCTTGGGGGGAAGGGGGCTCGAGCAGTACTTC; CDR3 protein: CASSLGGRGLEQYF
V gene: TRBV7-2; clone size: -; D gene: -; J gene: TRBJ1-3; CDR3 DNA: TGTGCCAGCAGCTTAATCCCGGACGCTGGAAACACCATATATTTT; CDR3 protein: CASSLIPDAGNTIYF
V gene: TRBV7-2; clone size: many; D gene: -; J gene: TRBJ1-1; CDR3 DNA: TGTGCCAGCAGCTTAGTGTTTTCAGGCGTCAAGGAAGCTTTCTTT; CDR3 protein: CASSLVFSGVKEAFF
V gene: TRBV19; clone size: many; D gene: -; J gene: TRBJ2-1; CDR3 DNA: TGTGCCAGTAGTTATGACAGCCCCCAGCCTGGGAGGAATGAGCAGTTCTTC; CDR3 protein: CASSYDSPQPGRNEQFF
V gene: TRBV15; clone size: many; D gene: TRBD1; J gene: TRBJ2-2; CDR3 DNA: TGTGCCACCAGCCAGGACAGGGGGCTCAGCGGGGAGCTGTTTTTT; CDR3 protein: CATSQDRGLSGELFF
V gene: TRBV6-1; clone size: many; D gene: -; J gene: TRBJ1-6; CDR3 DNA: TGTGCCAGCAGTGAAAAGGGAGGGAATTCACCCCTCCACTTT; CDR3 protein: CASSEKGGNSPLHF
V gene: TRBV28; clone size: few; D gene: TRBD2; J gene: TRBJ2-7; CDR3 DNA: TGTGCCAGCAGTAACCTCGGCGGGGGGACCTACGAGCAGTACTTC; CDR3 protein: CASSNLGGGTYEQYF
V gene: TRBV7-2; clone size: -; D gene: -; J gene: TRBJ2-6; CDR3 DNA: TGTGCCAGCAGCCTGGGAGGCCCCGGCTCTGGGGCCAACGTCCTGACTTTC; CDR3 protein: CASSLGGPGSGANVLTF
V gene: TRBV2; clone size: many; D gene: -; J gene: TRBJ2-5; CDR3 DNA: -; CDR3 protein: CASSDPSILAQYF
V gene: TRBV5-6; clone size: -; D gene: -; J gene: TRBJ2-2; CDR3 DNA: TGTGCCAGCAGCCCGGGCACAGGATCCACCGGGGAGCTGTTTTTT; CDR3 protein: CASSPGTGSTGELFF
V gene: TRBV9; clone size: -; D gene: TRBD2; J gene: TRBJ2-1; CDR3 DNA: TGTGCCAGCAGCGTAGTCGGAAGCGGGGGCTACAATGAGCAGTTCTTC; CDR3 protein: CASSVVGSGGYNEQFF
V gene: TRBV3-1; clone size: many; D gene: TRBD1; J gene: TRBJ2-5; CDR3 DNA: TGTGCCAGCAGCCCCCCCGGGACAGACAACACCCAGTACTTC; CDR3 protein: CASSPPGTDNTQYF
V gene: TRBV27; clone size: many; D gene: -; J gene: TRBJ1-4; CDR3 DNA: TGTGCCAGCAGTTGGGGGGGGCCAAATGAAAAACTGTTTTTT; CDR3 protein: CASSWGGPNEKLFF